The rows below give T cell receptor beta chains drawn from one sample of a study of coeliac disease. The table came from immunoSEQ multiplex PCR; TCRdb's copy has only in-frame clones and leaves some out. The sample lists about 9,400 clones; under 70% were seen once. Source material: lamina propria lymphocytes from the gut. These TCRs come from a woman aged 55-70 years with celiac disease. CDR3s include the opening cysteine and the closing phenylalanine or tryptophan. A D gene is named only where the DNA matches it firmly. The size field is filled for only some rows; it gives once, few, many or a size class.

DNA	CDR3	size	D	V	J	length
TGTGCCACCAGCAGAACCACAGGGGTGGGAAACACCATATATTTT	CATSRTTGVGNTIYF	once	TRBD1	TRBV15	TRBJ1-3	15
TGTGCCAGCACCCTGGCGGGGTCTGACAATGAGCAGTTCTTC	CASTLAGSDNEQFF	-	-	TRBV28	TRBJ2-1	14
TGTGCCACCAGCAGGGGGACATACAATGAGCAGTTCTTC	CATSRGTYNEQFF	-	-	TRBV15	TRBJ2-1	13
TGTGCCACCAGCAGAGATCTGAGTAACACTGAAGCTTTCTTT	CATSRDLSNTEAFF	-	-	TRBV15	TRBJ1-1	14
TGTGCCAGCAGCTTATACGGGACTGGATATCAAGAGACCCAGTACTTC	CASSLYGTGYQETQYF	-	-	TRBV7-7	TRBJ2-5	16
TGTGCCTGGATGGTAGGGGGCTACTATAATTCACCCCTCCACTTT	CAWMVGGYYNSPLHF	once	TRBD1	TRBV30	TRBJ1-6	15
TGTGCCACCAGCAGGGCCACAGGGGCCTTCAACTACGAGCAGTACTTC	CATSRATGAFNYEQYF	-	TRBD1	TRBV15	TRBJ2-7	16
TGTGCCAGCAGCCATAGCGGGAGACTAGATACGCAGTATTTT	CASSHSGRLDTQYF	-	TRBD2	TRBV11-1	TRBJ2-3	14
TGTGCCAGCAGCTTAGTTGCTCTAGCGGCAGATACGCAGTATTTT	CASSLVALAADTQYF	-	TRBD2	TRBV13	TRBJ2-3	15
TGCGCCAGCAGCTCCGGGACAGGTGCTGAAGCTTTCTTT	CASSSGTGAEAFF	-	TRBD1	TRBV5-1	TRBJ1-1	13
TGTGCCAGCAGGATTAGTGGGCACAATGAGCAGTTCTTC	CASRISGHNEQFF	-	-	TRBV5-5	TRBJ2-1	13
TGTGCCAGCGCCCATGACGGGTATGAGCAGTTCTTC	CASAHDGYEQFF	-	-	TRBV9	TRBJ2-1	12
TGTGCCAGCTCACTGGGACAGGGTTATGGGACTTGGTACTTC	CASSLGQGYGTWYF	-	TRBD1	TRBV18	TRBJ2-7	14
TGCGCCAGCAAGAACGCCGGAGCCTACGAGCAGTACTTC	CASKNAGAYEQYF	once	-	TRBV10-2	TRBJ2-7	13
TGTGCCAGCAGCGGCCGGGATGGGTTTGAAAAACTGTTTTTT	CASSGRDGFEKLFF	-	-	TRBV9	TRBJ1-4	14
TGTGCCAGCAGCTCGGTGGACAGCTATCAGCCCCAGCATTTT	CASSSVDSYQPQHF	-	-	TRBV7-2	TRBJ1-5	14
TGTGCCAGCAGTTTAGGGAGGGGTGTCACAGATACGCAGTATTTT	CASSLGRGVTDTQYF	-	TRBD2	TRBV28	TRBJ2-3	15
TGTGCCAGCAGCCCGGGACAGGGGTCGGCCGAGCAGTACTTC	CASSPGQGSAEQYF	-	TRBD1	TRBV11-1	TRBJ2-7	14
TGTGCCAGCAGTGGTCCTAGCGGGAGTGGGCAACTAGCCAAAAACATTCAGTACTTC	CASSGPSGSGQLAKNIQYF	-	TRBD2	TRBV6-1	TRBJ2-4	19
TGCGCCAGCAGCCTAGACAGGGCCTTTAGCAATCAGCCCCAGCATTTT	CASSLDRAFSNQPQHF	-	TRBD1	TRBV5-1	TRBJ1-5	16
TGTGCCAGCAGTCAACATCGGGTGAACACTGAAGCTTTCTTT	CASSQHRVNTEAFF	-	-	TRBV27	TRBJ1-1	14
TGTGCCAGCAGTTTCGGTTGGGGGGGAACTGAAGCTTTCTTT	CASSFGWGGTEAFF	-	-	TRBV28	TRBJ1-1	14